Each of the 28 T cell receptor beta chains below was sequenced from the same sample in a study of T cell clonality in common variable immunodeficiency. TCRdb keeps only in-frame clones here, not all; method: immunoSEQ multiplex PCR. This record lists under 50,000 clones, none seen once only, and the top ten clones contain roughly 0.66%. Sequenced material: peripheral blood mononuclear cells. These receptors all stem from a person aged 18 to 75 in good health.

This clone appeared many times. The read ends 3 residues early relative to the CDR3; the germline J gene fills the gap. V and J are TRBV18 and TRBJ2-5; unclear D gene. Germline CDR1 KGHSH, CDR2 LQKENI. V lost 0 bases to trimming and J lost 1 base, with 6 bases between them. The CDR3 has 14 amino acids. The chain's CDR3 is CASSPPTAQETQYF. CDR3 DNA, as far as it was read: TGTGCCAGCTCACCACCCACAGCCCAAGAGACC.

This clone was detected a few times. Coverage ceases 3 residues before the CDR3 finishes, and the germline J gene fills in the end. V usage is TRBV30 and J usage is TRBJ2-1; 9 bases agree with TRBD2. Germline CDR1 is GTSNPN and CDR2 is SVGIG (reference sequence). Germline trimming cut 3 bases from V and 4 bases from J; bases unmatched to any gene: 4. The CDR3 is made up of 14 amino acids. The CDR3 loop is CAWRRGGGYNEQFF. CDR3 bases read: TGTGCCTGGAGGCGGGGGGGAGGATACAATGAG.

This clone was seen many times. The read ends 3 residues early relative to the CDR3; the germline J gene fills the gap. The rearrangement uses TRBV11-2 and TRBJ2-5; D is unresolved. The CDR3 runs 13 residues. Trimming took off 2 bases at V and 6 bases at J, with 10 bases between the two ends. Per the germline V gene, CDR1 is SGHAT and CDR2 is FQNNGV. CDR3 region: CASSLSVRKTQYF. The DNA read from the CDR3 is TGTGCCAGCAGCTTAAGTGTTAGAAAGACC.

This clone was seen repeatedly, ten times or more. The CDR3 loop is CATGPGQPRVDEQFF. The covered CDR3 bases are TGTGCTACCGGTCCGGGTCAGCCCAGGGTGGATGAG. This sequence joins TRBV7-7 and TRBJ2-1; D perhaps matches TRBD1 (5 bases). The read stops 3 residues short of the end of the CDR3; the missing end is completed from the germline J gene. Germline lookup yields CDR1 SSHAT and CDR2 FNYEAQ (reference sequence). This CDR3 is 15 amino acids long.

Many counts were recorded for this clone. The CDR3 end falls 3 residues outside the read, so it is completed with the germline J gene. The chain couples TRBV5-4 to TRBJ1-6, with a possible D match to TRBD1 (5 bases). The CDR3 has 15 amino acids. Trimming took off 2 bases at V and 7 bases at J, with 13 bases between the two ends. In germline, CDR1 is SGHNT, CDR2 YYREEE (reference sequence). Incomplete CDR3 DNA: TGTGCCAGCAGCTTCAAGGGACTTCTAAATTCACCC. Encoded protein: CASSFKGLLNSP. The whole CDR3 protein is CASSFKGLLNSPLHF.

The sample holds many counts of this clone. CDR3: CASSSQGQGDYGYTF. Partial CDR3 DNA: TGTGCCAGCAGCTCCCAAGGACAGGGTGACTATGGC. The rearrangement joins TRBV7-8 to TRBJ1-2; 8 bases match TRBD1. The sequenced fragment ends 3 residues before the CDR3 boundary, so the rest is inferred from the germline J gene. The germline gives CDR1 SGHVS, CDR2 FQNEAQ. The CDR3 spans 15 residues. Trimming took 4 bases from V and 3 from J; bases not matched to a gene: 7.

This clone was observed many times. The CDR3 end is not reached by the read, which stops 3 residues before it; the germline J gene fills it in. The chain has TRBV20-1 and TRBJ2-3; 9 bases match TRBD2. CDR1 is DFQATT, CDR2 SNEGSKA, per germline (reference sequence). The V segment lost 6 bases and the J segment 1 base; nucleotides outside the gene matches: 5. This CDR3 is built from 14 residues. CDR3: CSADRTSGTDTQYF. CDR3 DNA (partial): TGCAGTGCAGATAGGACTAGCGGCACAGATACG.

This clone was seen ten or more times. The read terminates 3 residues ahead of where the CDR3 ends, so the germline J gene completes it. The gene calls are TRBV19 and TRBJ1-1; 8 positions match TRBD1. This CDR3 has 13 residues. The germline gives CDR1 LNHDA, CDR2 SQIVND (reference sequence). The ends lost 5 bases at V and 7 bases at J; junction bases unmatched: 6. This chain's CDR3 is CASSVTGGGEAFF. The part of the CDR3 DNA that was read is TGTGCCAGTAGTGTCACAGGGGGTGGTGAA.

This clone was counted ten times or more. Sequence at one end of the junction differs from germline and may be a read error. The observed sequence ends 3 residues before the CDR3 terminus, with the missing tail filled in from the germline J gene. The V and J genes are TRBV12-3 or TRBV12-4 and TRBJ2-3; the D is unclear. This CDR3 region has 15 residues. The DNA read from the CDR3 is TGTGCCAGCAGTTTAGGGTTAGCCGGCACAAATACG. Translated: CASSLGLAGTNT. The complete CDR3 reads CASSLGLAGTNTQYF.

In this sample, this clone turned up a few times. One end of the junction fails to match germline, which may point to a read error. The CDR3 is cut off 3 residues early in the read; its end comes from the germline J gene. The chain carries TRBV5-1 and TRBJ1-1, with a tentative D call TRBD1 (6 bases). The CDR3 length is 13 residues. Germline CDR1 reads SGHRS; CDR2 reads YFSETQ. CDR3: CVSSLGQNTEAFF. The CDR3 bases that were read are TGCGTCAGCAGCTTGGGACAAAACACTGAA.

This clone was detected only a few times. This likely came from a read error, as a far larger clone is one base away. The DNA ends 3 residues before the CDR3 does, and the rest of the CDR3 is filled in from the germline J gene. The chain combines TRBV19 with TRBJ2-1; 9 nucleotides align to TRBD2. The junction had 9 bases not matched to a gene; V was cut back by 5 bases and J by 7 bases. Germline CDR1 LNHDA, CDR2 SQIVND (reference sequence). The CDR3 sequence is 15 residues long. The CDR3 DNA, read in part, is TGTGCCAGTAGTCCCGGGACTAGCCGGAGGAATGAG. This encodes CASSPGTSRRNE. In full, the CDR3 is CASSPGTSRRNEQFF. Together with reference TRBV19 and TRBJ2-1, the CDR3 gives the full variable domain: DGGITQSPKYLFRKEGQNVTLSCEQNLNHDAMYWYRQDPGQGLRLIYYSQIVNDFQKGDIAEGYSVSREKKESFPLTVTSAQKNPTAFYLCASSPGTSRRNEQFFGPGTRLTVL.

This clone was picked up many times. The sequenced fragment ends 3 residues before the CDR3 boundary, so the rest is inferred from the germline J gene. The sample contains more than one DNA sequence encoding this CDR3. The chain has TRBV7-9 and TRBJ1-6, with 7 nucleotides matching TRBD1. This CDR3 is 14 amino acids long. CDR1 is SEHNR, CDR2 FQNEAQ, per germline (reference sequence). Germline trimming cut 6 bases from V and 6 bases from J; bases unmatched to any gene: 5. The CDR3 protein is CASSPGTVNSPLHF. The DNA read from the CDR3 is TGTGCCAGCAGTCCCGGGACAGTTAATTCACCC.

This clone was found many times. The read stops 3 residues short of the end of the CDR3; the missing end is completed from the germline J gene. V and J are TRBV27 and TRBJ2-1; 9 bases agree with TRBD2. With 6 bases clipped from V and 6 bases from J, the junction kept 9 bases outside the gene matches. The CDR3 consists of 15 residues. The germline V gene has CDR1 MNHEY and CDR2 SMNVEV (reference sequence). This CDR3 is CASSPGLAGFNEQFF. CDR3 DNA, as far as it was read: TGTGCCAGCAGCCCGGGCCTAGCGGGATTCAATGAG.

This clone was seen at least ten times. The missing CDR3 end, 3 residues past where the read stops, is filled in from the germline J gene. The chain carries TRBV19 and TRBJ1-1; 7 positions agree with TRBD1. Germline V lookup: CDR1 LNHDA, CDR2 SQIVND (reference sequence). The CDR3 spans 15 residues. J lost 4 bases, V lost 5 bases, and 10 bases had no gene match. CDR3 DNA, as far as it was read: TGTGCCAGTAGTCCGATAGACAGGGTTGGCACTGAA. It encodes CASSPIDRVGTE. The complete CDR3 protein is CASSPIDRVGTEAFF.

This clone was counted at least ten times. The read ends 3 residues before the CDR3 terminus; that terminus is restored from the germline J gene. This chain connects TRBV19 to TRBJ1-1; 7 nucleotides line up with TRBD1. The junction had 5 bases not matched to a gene; V was cut back by 5 bases and J by 2 bases. The CDR3 consists of 14 residues. From germline, CDR1 is LNHDA and CDR2 SQIVND (reference sequence). The CDR3 region is CASSVGQRNTEAFF. The CDR3 DNA, read in part, is TGTGCCAGTAGTGTGGGACAGAGAAACACTGAA.

This clone was seen repeatedly, ten times or more. The read stops 3 residues short of the end of the CDR3; the missing end is completed from the germline J gene. The rearrangement joins TRBV2 to TRBJ1-5, with 9 positions matching TRBD1. V shed 8 bases and J 1 base; nucleotides not matched to a gene: 6. The CDR3 is 15 residues long. Germline V CDR1 and CDR2: SNHLY, FYNNEI. The sequenced part of the CDR3 DNA is TGTGCCAGCGGAACACAGGGGGCGAGCAATCAGCCC. Protein product: CASGTQGASNQP. The full CDR3 protein is CASGTQGASNQPQHF.

In this sample, this clone turned up many times. The read terminates 3 residues ahead of where the CDR3 ends, so the germline J gene completes it. The chain recombines TRBV5-1 with TRBJ1-5, with D possibly matching TRBD1 (6 bases). Germline V gives CDR1 SGHRS, CDR2 YFSETQ. V was trimmed by 4 bases and J by 4 bases, leaving 15 bases between them. The CDR3 has 15 residues. Here the CDR3 reads CASSLGGTSNQPQHF. Partial CDR3 DNA: TGCGCCAGCAGCCTTGGCGGGACATCGAATCAGCCC. Together with reference TRBV5-1 and TRBJ1-5, the CDR3 gives the full variable domain: KAGVTQTPRYLIKTRGQQVTLSCSPISGHRSVSWYQQTPGQGLQFLFEYFSETQRNKGNFPGRFSGRQFSNSRSEMNVSTLELGDSALYLCASSLGGTSNQPQHFGDGTRLSIL.

This clone showed up many times. The CDR3 goes on 3 residues after the read ends, and that part is filled in from the germline J gene. The chain links TRBV6-1 to TRBJ2-7, with D possibly TRBD2 on 5 matching bases. Per the germline V gene, CDR1 is MNHNS and CDR2 is SASEGT. There are 12 residues in the CDR3. Between the trimmed V and J ends, which lost 4 bases and 4 bases, there was a span of 8 bases. The CDR3 reads CASSGEGYEQYF. CDR3 DNA (partial): TGTGCCAGCAGTGGCGAGGGTTACGAG.

This clone was recorded at least ten times. The read is 3 residues too short to cover the CDR3 end, so that end is filled in from the germline J gene. V usage is TRBV19 and J usage is TRBJ1-2; TRBD1 matches at 7 bases. From germline, CDR1 is LNHDA and CDR2 SQIVND (reference sequence). Trimming cost V 10 bases and J 3 bases; bases outside gene matches: 11. The CDR3 consists of 14 residues. The CDR3 DNA, read in part, is TGTGCCATTTGGGAGGGACAGAGAGACTATGGC. This translates into CAIWEGQRDYG. The full CDR3 protein reads CAIWEGQRDYGYTF.

This clone was seen at least ten times. The missing CDR3 end, 3 residues past where the read stops, is filled in from the germline J gene. The chain recombines TRBV20-1 with TRBJ2-7, with 11 bases identical to TRBD2. There are 17 residues in the CDR3. With V trimmed by 0 bases and J by 2 bases, 9 bases remained unmatched. Germline V gene sequence: CDR1 DFQATT, CDR2 SNEGSKA (reference sequence). The covered CDR3 bases are TGCAGTGCTAGAGATAGTGGTAGACTAGCGGGGCCCTACGAG. Translated, it gives CSARDSGRLAGPYE. The complete CDR3 sequence is CSARDSGRLAGPYEQYF.

The table lists this clone with many counts. This chain's CDR3 is CASSPTGTEVGFTEAFF. The CDR3 DNA, read in part, is TGTGCCAGCAGCCCAACCGGGACAGAGGTGGGGTTCACTGAA. The chain joins TRBV28 to TRBJ1-1; 7 bases line up with TRBD1. The read comes to an end 3 residues before the CDR3 does, leaving the germline J gene to fill in the end. The V gene's germline CDR1 is MDHEN and CDR2 SYDVKM. Trimming took 6 bases from V and 4 from J; bases not matched to a gene: 17. The CDR3 spans 17 residues.

This clone has ten or more counts. With the read ending 3 residues before the CDR3 end, the germline J gene is used to fill in that end. The chain joins TRBV19 to TRBJ2-7; 7 nucleotides match TRBD1. The CDR3 length is 15 residues. Germline CDR1 reads LNHDA; CDR2 reads SQIVND (reference sequence). The ends lost 6 bases at V and 2 bases at J; junction bases unmatched: 10. The CDR3 bases that were read are TGTGCCAGTAGGCCTAGGACAGGCGAGACCTACGAG. Translation: CASRPRTGETYE. The whole CDR3 protein is CASRPRTGETYEQYF.

This clone was found many times. With the read ending 3 residues before the CDR3 end, the germline J gene is used to fill in that end. The V and J genes are TRBV5-1 and TRBJ2-1; 10 nucleotides line up with TRBD1. The V and J ends lost 0 bases and 8 bases, in that order; junction bases with no gene match: 5. The CDR3 loop spans 15 amino acids. Germline-derived CDR1 and CDR2 are SGHRS and YFSETQ. CDR3 DNA (partial): TGCGCCAGCAGCTTGGGACAGGGGGCGATCTATGAG. This sequence encodes CASSLGQGAIYE. The CDR3 in full is CASSLGQGAIYEQFF.

This clone was picked up many times. The observed sequence ends 3 residues before the CDR3 terminus, with the missing tail filled in from the germline J gene. The chain combines TRBV27 with TRBJ2-7, with 7 bases aligning to TRBD1. The CDR3 loop spans 14 amino acids. Germline V gives CDR1 MNHEY, CDR2 SMNVEV (reference sequence). V shed 5 bases and J 2 bases; nucleotides not matched to a gene: 6. The sequenced CDR3 bases are TGTGCCAGCAGTGACCAGACAGGGCCCTACGAG. Translation: CASSDQTGPYE. The whole CDR3 is CASSDQTGPYEQYF.

There are many counts of this clone. The DNA ends 3 residues before the CDR3 does, and the rest of the CDR3 is filled in from the germline J gene. The genes are TRBV28 and TRBJ1-1, with a weak D call TRBD1 (5 bases). The CDR3 consists of 14 residues. V gave up 2 bases and J gave up 5 bases, with 12 bases separating them. Per the germline V gene, CDR1 is MDHEN and CDR2 is SYDVKM. CDR3 loop: CASSLMEGKTEAFF. The DNA read from the CDR3 is TGTGCCAGCAGTTTAATGGAGGGGAAAACTGAA. Full variable domain (remainder filled in from reference TRBV28 and TRBJ1-1): DVKVTQSSRYLVKRTGEKVFLECVQDMDHENMFWYRQDPGLGLRLIYFSYDVKMKEKGDIPEGYSVSREKKERFSLILESASTNQTSMYLCASSLMEGKTEAFFGQGTRLTVV.

At least ten counts were recorded for this clone. The read gets to within 3 residues of the CDR3 end, and the germline J gene fills in the rest. The rearrangement joins TRBV9 to TRBJ1-6, with 8 bases aligning to TRBD1. Germline CDR1 is SGDLS and CDR2 is YYNGEE. V was clipped by 4 bases and J by 6 bases; unmatched bases: 3. The CDR3 is 14 residues long. Partial CDR3 DNA: TGTGCCAGCAGCCCAGACAGGGGTAATTCACCC. This codes for CASSPDRGNSP. The whole CDR3 reads CASSPDRGNSPLHF.

Ten or more counts support this clone. The CDR3 is cut off 3 residues early in the read; its end comes from the germline J gene. This chain links TRBV12-3 or TRBV12-4 with TRBJ2-7, with TRBD2 identical over 8 bases. The CDR3 spans 16 residues. V shed 2 bases and J 4 bases; nucleotides not matched to a gene: 10. The CDR3 reads CASSLYWLAGTYEQYF. The part of the CDR3 DNA that was read is TGTGCCAGCAGTTTATATTGGTTAGCGGGAACGTACGAG.

This clone was recorded many times. The CDR3 is cut off 3 residues early in the read; its end comes from the germline J gene. The V gene is TRBV7-9, the J gene TRBJ1-5; the D gene is possibly TRBD1 (5 bases). The V gene's germline CDR1 is SEHNR and CDR2 FQNEAQ (reference sequence). Trimming took 3 bases from V and 4 from J, leaving 10 bases between them. CDR3 length equals 14 residues. The part of the CDR3 DNA that was read is TGTGCCAGCAGCTTGGTCGGGGGGAATCAGCCC. Its translation: CASSLVGGNQP. From start to end, the CDR3 is CASSLVGGNQPQHF.